This is a list of T cell receptor beta chains from one sample in a study of beta chain features in type 1 diabetes. The method was immunoSEQ multiplex PCR; TCRdb's version includes in-frame clones alone and lacks a portion of them. The sample records 500,000 to 800,000 clones, 9.5% to 15% being singletons. The sample was naive CD4+ T cells from blood. The receptors come from a man aged 25-45 years with type 1 diabetes. The CDR3 runs from the conserved cysteine through the conserved F or W. The D gene is left open where the match is weak. The size field is filled for only some rows; it gives once, few, many or a size class.

d_gene	v_gene	abundance	j_gene	CDR3nt	CDR3aa
.	TRBV6-6	few	TRBJ2-5	TGTGCCAGCAGTTACGAAACTCAGGCGGCGGCGGAGACCCAGTACTTC	CASSYETQAAAETQYF
.	TRBV2	few	TRBJ2-3	TGTGCCAGCAGTGAGGGAAGGAGCACAGATACGCAGTATTTT	CASSEGRSTDTQYF
TRBD1	TRBV6-5	.	TRBJ2-1	TGTGCCAGCAGAAAAGGACAGGGGGCAGTTAATGAGCAGTTCTTC	CASRKGQGAVNEQFF
.	TRBV7-2	.	TRBJ1-2	TGTGCCAGCAGCCTCTCCGGTTATGGCTACACCTTC	CASSLSGYGYTF
.	TRBV29-1	.	TRBJ1-5	TGCAGCGTCCTTACGAGGGAGGGTCAGCCCCAGCATTTT	CSVLTREGQPQHF
TRBD1	TRBV6-6	.	TRBJ2-7	TGTGCCAGCAGTTACACGGGACAGGGGGCAGCCTACGAGCAGTACTTC	CASSYTGQGAAYEQYF
TRBD1	TRBV9	few	TRBJ1-1	TGTGCCAGCAGCCAGGGACAGGGTAACACTGAAGCTTTCTTT	CASSQGQGNTEAFF
.	TRBV2	.	TRBJ1-2	TGTGCCAGCAGTGAAGTTGCGGGGGCCTATGGCTACACCTTC	CASSEVAGAYGYTF
TRBD1	TRBV4-2	.	TRBJ2-2	TGTGCCAGCAGCCAAATGGGGACAGGGGGCAATGTGGGCACCGGGGAGCTGTTTTTT	CASSQMGTGGNVGTGELFF
TRBD2	TRBV6-5	few	TRBJ2-1	TGTGCCAGCAGTTCCTGGACTAGCCAGCAGTTCTTC	CASSSWTSQQFF
.	TRBV6-5	.	TRBJ1-2	TGTGCCAGCAGCCTTGGGGGAGGAGGCTACACCTTC	CASSLGGGGYTF
.	TRBV25-1	.	TRBJ2-5	TGTGCCAGCAGTGACGGAGCATTTACAGGGGGGGGAGAGACCCAGTACTTC	CASSDGAFTGGGETQYF
.	TRBV9	.	TRBJ2-7	TGTGCCAGCAGCGTAAGGGTCGGGGGACCCGACGAGCAGTACTTC	CASSVRVGGPDEQYF
.	TRBV6-5	.	TRBJ2-1	TGTGCCAGCAGTTTACTAGGGGGAAGCTCCTACAATGAGCAGTTCTTC	CASSLLGGSSYNEQFF
.	TRBV7-2	.	TRBJ1-2	TGTGCCAGCAGCCTAGCCTTTGGTGGGCAGGATGGCTACACCTTC	CASSLAFGGQDGYTF
TRBD2	TRBV19	few	TRBJ2-2	TGTGCCAGTAGTATGGCGGGAGACGGGGAGCTGTTTTTT	CASSMAGDGELFF
.	TRBV7-2	.	TRBJ1-5	TGTGCCAGCAGGCGAACAGGATATAGCAATCAGCCCCAGCATTTT	CASRRTGYSNQPQHF
.	TRBV9	.	TRBJ1-1	TGTGCCAGCAGCGTAGGGCAGAGCACTGAAGCTTTCTTT	CASSVGQSTEAFF
.	TRBV18	.	TRBJ1-4	TGTGCCAGCTCGCGAGCTACTAATGAAAAACTGTTTTTT	CASSRATNEKLFF
TRBD1	TRBV5-1	.	TRBJ2-2	TGCGCCAGCAGCCAAGACAGGGGGCGCTTTGTCGGGGAGCTGTTTTTT	CASSQDRGRFVGELFF
.	TRBV18	few	TRBJ2-2	TGTGCCAGCTCATCACAGGGAACCGGGGAGCTGTTTTTT	CASSSQGTGELFF
.	TRBV6-6	.	TRBJ2-6	TGTGCCAGCAGTTACCGGTCCTTCCCTGGGGCCAACGTCCTGACTTTC	CASSYRSFPGANVLTF
.	TRBV27	few	TRBJ2-7	TGTGCCAGCAGTTTATCGTCCCTTGGCAGGCCCTACGAGCAGTACTTC	CASSLSSLGRPYEQYF
.	TRBV21-1	few	TRBJ2-1	TGTGCCAGCAGACCAAAAAAAGAAACTAAACAGGTCCCCAATGAGCAGTTCTTC	CASRPKKETKQVPNEQFF
.	TRBV4-3	.	TRBJ2-7	TGCGCCAGCAGCCAACAAACAGGGCCCTACGAGCAGTACTTC	CASSQQTGPYEQYF
.	TRBV27	few	TRBJ2-1	TGTGCCAGCAGTTTTGAGGGCCTCATACGAAATGAGCAGTTCTTC	CASSFEGLIRNEQFF
.	TRBV7-2	few	TRBJ2-3	TGTGCCAGCAGCCATAGAGGGGCCCCTAGCACAGATACGCAGTATTTT	CASSHRGAPSTDTQYF
.	TRBV10-3	.	TRBJ1-1	TGTGCCATCACTTCGACAGGTAGGACTGAAGCTTTCTTT	CAITSTGRTEAFF
.	TRBV6-6	few	TRBJ1-5	TGTGCCAGCAGTTATATCAGGGGCGATCAGCCCCAGCATTTT	CASSYIRGDQPQHF
.	TRBV2	.	TRBJ2-1	TGTGCCAGCAGTGAAACAGGTGCCTACAATGAGCAGTTCTTC	CASSETGAYNEQFF
.	TRBV7-7	few	TRBJ2-3	TGTGCCAGCAGCTTAACTAGCATAACAGATACGCAGTATTTT	CASSLTSITDTQYF